The 9 T cell receptor beta chains listed next were all sequenced from one sample in a study of T cells in Graves' hyperthyroidism and ophthalmopathy. TCR beta CDR3 region amplification was performed from RNA transcripts. TCR CDR3 regions were first amplified by RT-PCR with HTBI primers. TCRdb reprocessed the multiplex PCR reads via MiXCR and lists one record per CDR3 protein. The sample holds around 600,000 distinct CDR3 sequences, about 14% seen once. The sample was blood. The receptors come from a woman aged 45-65 years with Graves' ophthalmopathy.

The rearrangement uses TRBV25-1 and TRBJ2-2, with 7 bases matching TRBD2. The CDR3 runs to 15 residues. The V segment lost 6 bases and the J segment 5 bases; nucleotides outside the gene matches: 9. From germline, CDR1 is MGHDK and CDR2 SYGVNS. The CDR3 sequence: CASRLSSGATGELFF. The CDR3 coding sequence is TGTGCCAGCAGATTGTCTAGCGGAGCAACCGGGGAGCTGTTTTTT. The full variable domain, in which reference TRBV25-1 and TRBJ2-2 provide the parts outside the CDR3, is EADIYQTPRYLVIGTGKKITLECSQTMGHDKMYWYQQDPGMELHLIHYSYGVNSTEKGDLSSESTVSRIRTEHFPLTLESARPSHTSQYLCASRLSSGATGELFFGEGSRLTVL.

There are many counts of this clonotype. The genes are TRBV28 and TRBJ1-6, with a weak D call TRBD1 (6 bases). The CDR3 has 14 residues. The germline V gene encodes CDR1 MDHEN and CDR2 SYDVKM. V dropped 2 bases and J dropped 10 bases, with 12 bases sitting between them. CDR3 sequence: CASSLRGARSPLHF. CDR3 DNA: TGTGCCAGCAGTTTAAGGGGGGCTCGGTCACCCCTCCACTTT.

V usage is TRBV4-1 and J usage is TRBJ2-7; weak D call: TRBD2 (6 bases). The CDR3 sequence is 15 residues long. V lost 4 bases and J lost 3, with 16 bases in between. Germline values: CDR1 MGHRA, CDR2 YSYEKL. The CDR3 nucleotides are TGCGCCAGCAGCCTGCACCGGGACTGGAACTACGAGCAGTACTTC. Encoded protein: CASSLHRDWNYEQYF.

This clonotype was recorded at least ten times. The V call is TRBV5-8, the J call TRBJ1-2; TRBD1 matches at 11 bases. J was trimmed by 8 bases and V by 7 bases; bases with no gene match: 13. This CDR3 has 15 amino acids. Germline V gene sequence: CDR1 SGHTS, CDR2 YDEGEE. The CDR3 DNA is TGTGCCAGCGGCGGACAGGGGGCCTTGGTGGAAGGCTACACCTTC. As protein: CASGGQGALVEGYTF.

The V call is TRBV5-6, the J call TRBJ2-1; a weak D match, TRBD1 (5 bases). V was trimmed by 3 bases and J by 6 bases, leaving 10 bases between them. CDR3 length: 13 residues. Germline CDR1 reads SGHDT; CDR2 reads YYEEEE. Here the CDR3 reads CASSWGSVNEQFF. CDR3 in DNA: TGTGCCAGCAGCTGGGGCTCGGTCAATGAGCAGTTCTTC. Complete variable domain (other parts from reference TRBV5-6 and TRBJ2-1): DAGVTQSPTHLIKTRGQQVTLRCSPKSGHDTVSWYQQALGQGPQFIFQYYEEEERQRGNFPDRFSGHQFPNYSSELNVNALLLGDSALYLCASSWGSVNEQFFGPGTRLTVL.

This sequence joins TRBV9 and TRBJ1-2, with D possibly matching TRBD1 (6 bases). With 5 bases removed from V and 7 bases from J, the gap between germline ends came to 18 bases. The CDR3 extends over 14 amino acids. Looked up from germline, CDR1 is SGDLS and CDR2 is YYNGEE. In nucleotides, the CDR3 is TGTGCCAGCAGGGCACTAGGGACACCGGGTGGCTACACCTTC. This translates into CASRALGTPGGYTF.

This clonotype has a count of ten or more. This rearrangement joins TRBV9 to TRBJ2-1; 7 bases are a match to TRBD2. V shed 1 base, J shed 3 bases, and the junction held 7 bases outside the gene matches. Germline lookup yields CDR1 SGDLS and CDR2 YYNGEE. The CDR3 extends over 16 amino acids. As DNA, the CDR3 is TGTGCCAGCAGCGTAACGGCGGGAGTGGGCTACAATGAGCAGTTCTTC. Protein product: CASSVTAGVGYNEQFF.

This clonotype has ten or more counts. V and J are TRBV12-5 and TRBJ2-1; either TRBD1 or TRBD2 may supply D (6 bases each). Germline V gene sequence: CDR1 LGHNT, CDR2 FRNRAP. Trimming cost V 0 bases and J 1 base, with 13 bases left between them. The CDR3 is 17 amino acids. CDR3 region: CASGLVVGGWSYNEQFF. The CDR3 DNA follows: TGTGCTAGTGGTTTGGTAGTCGGGGGCTGGTCCTACAATGAGCAGTTCTTC.

There are many counts of this clonotype. This chain uses TRBV11-2 with TRBJ2-4; 9 bases agree with TRBD2. V gave up 5 bases and J gave up 9 bases; unmatched junction bases: 11. Germline V gene lookup returns CDR1 SGHAT and CDR2 FQNNGV. This CDR3 has 15 residues. Written as DNA, the CDR3 is TGTGCCAGCAGCCTGATAGCGGGAGTGTTGGGCATTCAGTACTTC. Translating it yields CASSLIAGVLGIQYF.